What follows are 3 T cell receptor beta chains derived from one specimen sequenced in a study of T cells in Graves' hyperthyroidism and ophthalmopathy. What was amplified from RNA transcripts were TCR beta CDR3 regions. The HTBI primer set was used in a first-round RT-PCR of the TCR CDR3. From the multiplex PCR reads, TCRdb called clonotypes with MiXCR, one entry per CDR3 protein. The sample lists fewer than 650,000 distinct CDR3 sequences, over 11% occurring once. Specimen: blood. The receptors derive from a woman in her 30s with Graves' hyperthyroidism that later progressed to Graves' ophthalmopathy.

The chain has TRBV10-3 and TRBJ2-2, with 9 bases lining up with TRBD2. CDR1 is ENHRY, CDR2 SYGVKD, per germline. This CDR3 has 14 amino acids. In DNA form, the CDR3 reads TGTACCGGGGCGACTAGCGGGAACACCGGGGAGCTGTTTTTT. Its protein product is CTGATSGNTGELFF.

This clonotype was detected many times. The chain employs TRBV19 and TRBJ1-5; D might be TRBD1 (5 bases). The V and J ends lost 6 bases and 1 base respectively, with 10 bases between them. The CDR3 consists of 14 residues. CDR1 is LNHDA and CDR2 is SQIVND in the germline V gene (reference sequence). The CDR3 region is CASSLYRSNQPQHF. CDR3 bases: TGTGCCAGTAGCCTCTACAGGAGCAATCAGCCCCAGCATTTT.

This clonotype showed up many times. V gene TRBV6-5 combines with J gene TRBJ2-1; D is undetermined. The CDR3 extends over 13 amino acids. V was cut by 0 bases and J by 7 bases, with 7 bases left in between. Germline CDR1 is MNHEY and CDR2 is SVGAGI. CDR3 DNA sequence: TGTGCCAGCAGTTACTCACCCCCTAATGAGCAGTTCTTC. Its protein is CASSYSPPNEQFF.